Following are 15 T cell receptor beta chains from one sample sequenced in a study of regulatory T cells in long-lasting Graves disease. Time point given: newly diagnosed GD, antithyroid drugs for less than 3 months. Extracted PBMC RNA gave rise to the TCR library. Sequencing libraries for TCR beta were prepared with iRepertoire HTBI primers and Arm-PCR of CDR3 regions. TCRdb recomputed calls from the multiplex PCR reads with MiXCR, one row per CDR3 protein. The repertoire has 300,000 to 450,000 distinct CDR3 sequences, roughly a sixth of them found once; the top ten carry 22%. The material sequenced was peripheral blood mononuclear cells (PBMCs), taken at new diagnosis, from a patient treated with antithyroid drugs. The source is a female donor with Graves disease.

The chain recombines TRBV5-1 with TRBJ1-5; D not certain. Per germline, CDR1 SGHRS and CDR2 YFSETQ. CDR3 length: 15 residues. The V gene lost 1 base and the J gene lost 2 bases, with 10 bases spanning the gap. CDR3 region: CASSLLGGGNQPQHF. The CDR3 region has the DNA TGCGCCAGCAGCTTGCTGGGCGGTGGCAATCAGCCCCAGCATTTT.

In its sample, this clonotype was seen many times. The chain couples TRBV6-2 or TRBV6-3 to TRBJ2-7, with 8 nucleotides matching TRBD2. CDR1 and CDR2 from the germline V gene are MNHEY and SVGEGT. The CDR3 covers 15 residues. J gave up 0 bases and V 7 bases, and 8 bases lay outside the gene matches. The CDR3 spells CASTKSGRFSYEQYF. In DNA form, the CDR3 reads TGTGCCAGCACTAAAAGCGGGAGATTCTCCTACGAGCAGTACTTC.

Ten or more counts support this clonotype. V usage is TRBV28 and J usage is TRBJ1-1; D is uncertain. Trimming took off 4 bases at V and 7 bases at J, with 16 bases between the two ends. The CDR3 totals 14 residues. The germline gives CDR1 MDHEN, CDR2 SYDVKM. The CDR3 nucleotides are TGTGCCAGCAGTTCACACTACGGTCAGAGTGAAGCTTTCTTT. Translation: CASSSHYGQSEAFF.

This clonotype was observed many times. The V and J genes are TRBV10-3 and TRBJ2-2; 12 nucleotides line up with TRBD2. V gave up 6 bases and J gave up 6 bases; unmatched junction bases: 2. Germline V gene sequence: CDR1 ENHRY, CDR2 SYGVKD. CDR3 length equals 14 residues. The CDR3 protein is CAISGLAGSGELFF. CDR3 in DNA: TGTGCCATCAGCGGACTAGCGGGGTCCGGGGAGCTGTTTTTT.

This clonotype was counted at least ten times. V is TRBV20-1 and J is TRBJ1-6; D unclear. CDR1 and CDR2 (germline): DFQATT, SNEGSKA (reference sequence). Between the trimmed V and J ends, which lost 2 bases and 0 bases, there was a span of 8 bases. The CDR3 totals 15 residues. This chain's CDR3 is CSARSSSSYNSPLHF. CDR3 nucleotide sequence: TGCAGTGCTAGATCTAGCAGCTCCTATAATTCACCCCTCCACTTT.

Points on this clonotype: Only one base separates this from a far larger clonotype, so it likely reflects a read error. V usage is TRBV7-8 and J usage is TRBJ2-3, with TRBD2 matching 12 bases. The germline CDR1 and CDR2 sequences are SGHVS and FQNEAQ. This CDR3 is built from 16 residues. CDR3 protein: CANSSRLAGVRNTQYF. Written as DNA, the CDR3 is TGTGCCAACAGCTCCAGACTAGCGGGAGTGAGAAATACGCAGTATTTT.

The CDR3 loop reads CASSLRELVTDTQYF. Here the CDR3 DNA reads TGTGCCAGCAGCCTTCGGGAGCTGGTCACAGATACGCAGTATTTT. This rearrangement joins TRBV3-1 to TRBJ2-3, with a possible D match to TRBD2 (6 bases). V was shortened by 4 bases and J by 2 bases, with 13 bases between the two germline ends. The length of the CDR3 is 15 residues. CDR1 and CDR2 from the germline V gene are LGHDT and YNNKEL (reference sequence).

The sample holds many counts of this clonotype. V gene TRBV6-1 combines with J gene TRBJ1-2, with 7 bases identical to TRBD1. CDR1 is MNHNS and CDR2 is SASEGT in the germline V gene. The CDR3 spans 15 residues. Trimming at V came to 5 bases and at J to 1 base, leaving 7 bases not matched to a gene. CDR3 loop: CASSTGQYFNYGYTF. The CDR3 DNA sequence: TGTGCCAGCAGTACGGGACAGTACTTTAACTATGGCTACACCTTC.

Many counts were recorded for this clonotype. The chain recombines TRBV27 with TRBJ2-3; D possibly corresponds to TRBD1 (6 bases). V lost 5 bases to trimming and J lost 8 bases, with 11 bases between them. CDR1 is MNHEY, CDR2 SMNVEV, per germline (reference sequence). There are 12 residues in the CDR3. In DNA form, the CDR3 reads TGTGCCAGCAGTAAACAGGGTGGTACGCAGTATTTT. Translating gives CASSKQGGTQYF.

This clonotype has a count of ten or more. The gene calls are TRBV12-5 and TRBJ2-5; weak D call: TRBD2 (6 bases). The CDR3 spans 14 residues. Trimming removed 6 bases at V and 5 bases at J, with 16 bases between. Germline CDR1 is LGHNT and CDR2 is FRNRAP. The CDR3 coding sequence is TGTGCTAGTGGCTCACTGGGAGGTGGGGAGACCCAGTACTTC. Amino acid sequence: CASGSLGGGETQYF.

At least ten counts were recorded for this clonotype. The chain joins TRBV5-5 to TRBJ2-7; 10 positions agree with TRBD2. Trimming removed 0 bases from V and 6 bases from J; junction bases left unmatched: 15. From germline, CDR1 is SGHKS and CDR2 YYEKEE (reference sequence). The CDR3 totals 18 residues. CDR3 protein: CASSLGTGRQAGGGEQYF. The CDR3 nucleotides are TGTGCCAGCAGCTTGGGTACAGGCCGACAAGCGGGAGGGGGCGAGCAGTACTTC.

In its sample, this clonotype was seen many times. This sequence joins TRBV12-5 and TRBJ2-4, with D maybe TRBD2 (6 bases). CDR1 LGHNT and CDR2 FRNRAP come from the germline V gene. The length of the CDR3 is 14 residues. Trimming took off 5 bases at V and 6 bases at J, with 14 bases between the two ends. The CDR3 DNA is TGTGCTAGTGGTCCCCCCCCCGGGAGAAACATTCAGTACTTC. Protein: CASGPPPGRNIQYF.

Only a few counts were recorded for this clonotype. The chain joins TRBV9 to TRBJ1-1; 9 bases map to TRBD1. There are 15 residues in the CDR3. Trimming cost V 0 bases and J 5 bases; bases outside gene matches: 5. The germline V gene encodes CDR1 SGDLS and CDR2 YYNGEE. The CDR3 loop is CASSVAGTGLTEAFF. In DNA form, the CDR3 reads TGTGCCAGCAGCGTAGCCGGGACAGGGTTAACTGAAGCTTTCTTT.

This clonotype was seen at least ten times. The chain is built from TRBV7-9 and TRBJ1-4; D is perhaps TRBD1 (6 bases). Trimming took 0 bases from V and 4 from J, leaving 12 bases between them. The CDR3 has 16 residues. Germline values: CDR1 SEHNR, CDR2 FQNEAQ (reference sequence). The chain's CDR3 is CASSLAGRGLNEKLFF. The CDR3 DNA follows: TGTGCCAGCAGCTTAGCGGGCAGGGGACTTAATGAAAAACTGTTTTTT.

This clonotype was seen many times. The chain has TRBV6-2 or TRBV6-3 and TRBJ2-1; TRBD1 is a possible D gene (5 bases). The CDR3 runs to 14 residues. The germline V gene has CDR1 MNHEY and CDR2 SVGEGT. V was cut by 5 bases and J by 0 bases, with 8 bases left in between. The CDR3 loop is CASSRQSSYNEQFF. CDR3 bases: TGTGCCAGCAGTAGACAGAGCTCCTACAATGAGCAGTTCTTC.